Below are 9 T cell receptor beta chains sequenced from a single sample in a study of blood T cell repertoires in COVID-19. Clones were sequenced by immunoSEQ multiplex PCR, and TCRdb holds only the in-frame ones, with some missing. Of 200,000 to 250,000 clones in the sample, approximately 90% were seen once. Specimen: peripheral blood. These receptors all stem from a man aged 25 to 40 with COVID-19, enrolled during active disease.

The V call is TRBV7-2, the J call TRBJ1-3, with D possibly matching TRBD1 (5 bases). CDR1 and CDR2 (germline): SGHTA, FQGNSA. V was trimmed by 5 bases and J by 0 bases, leaving 14 bases between them. The length of the CDR3 is 16 residues. The CDR3 spells CASSLMGPLSGNTIYF. CDR3 sequence (DNA): TGTGCCAGCAGCCTGATGGGGCCCCTCTCTGGAAACACCATATATTTT.

This clone was counted between two and nine times. The chain combines TRBV18 with TRBJ2-5; unclear D gene. V lost 1 base and J lost 1, with 10 bases in between. There are 15 residues in the CDR3. CDR1 and CDR2 (germline): KGHSH, LQKENI. The CDR3 coding sequence is TGTGCCAGCTCACCACTATCGACGGGCCAAGAGACCCAGTACTTC. Translation gives CASSPLSTGQETQYF.

The rearrangement uses TRBV10-2 and TRBJ1-5; the D is unclear. Germline V gene lookup returns CDR1 WSHSY and CDR2 SAAADI. With 6 bases removed from V and 5 bases from J, the gap between germline ends came to 11 bases. The CDR3 consists of 13 residues. CDR3 sequence reads: CASSAGMDQPQHF. CDR3 coding DNA: TGCGCCAGCAGCGCAGGAATGGATCAGCCCCAGCATTTT.

This chain's CDR3 is CASSLIPRVGEQYF. In DNA, the CDR3 is TGTGCCAGCAGCTTAATTCCCAGGGTAGGTGAGCAGTACTTC. The J gene is TRBJ2-7, the V gene TRBV28; TRBD1 might be the D (5 bases). From germline, CDR1 is MDHEN and CDR2 SYDVKM. The CDR3 length is 14 residues. Trimming cost V 6 bases and J 7 bases, with 19 bases left between them.

J is TRBJ2-3 and V is TRBV6-6; 8 bases align to TRBD2. The CDR3 runs 17 residues. Germline V lookup: CDR1 MNHNY, CDR2 SVGAGI (reference sequence). The J segment lost 3 bases and the V segment lost 8 bases, leaving 16 bases of the junction unmatched. DNA of the CDR3: TGTGCCAGCGGTCGGGGGAGCGGGGGTGTAGGAACAGATACGCAGTATTTT. This gives the protein CASGRGSGGVGTDTQYF.

In this sample, this clone turned up once. The V gene is TRBV9, the J gene TRBJ1-2; 7 positions match TRBD1. V lost 0 bases to trimming and J lost 2 bases; unmatched junction nucleotides: 13. The germline V gene encodes CDR1 SGDLS and CDR2 YYNGEE. The CDR3 runs to 18 residues. DNA of the CDR3: TGTGCCAGCAGCGTAGGTCTGGAGACAGGGAACAAGAACTATGGCTACACCTTC. Translated, it gives CASSVGLETGNKNYGYTF.

The chain employs TRBV19 and TRBJ1-2; possible D gene TRBD1, 5 bases. Germline V gene data show CDR1 as LNHDA and CDR2 as SQIVND (reference sequence). This CDR3 has 13 residues. Trimming shortened V by 7 bases and J by 3 bases, and 12 bases separated the two germline ends. The CDR3 coding sequence is TGTGCCAGTACGACAGTGCCCGACTATGGCTACACCTTC. It yields the protein CASTTVPDYGYTF.

The CDR3 nucleotides are TGTGCCAGCAGTTTTGGACAGCTCAATGAGCAGTTCTTC. This translates into CASSFGQLNEQFF. The chain carries TRBV2 and TRBJ2-1; D is perhaps TRBD1 (6 bases). The CDR3 has 13 amino acids. Germline-derived CDR1 and CDR2 are SNHLY and FYNNEI. Trimming removed 5 bases at V and 6 bases at J, with 11 bases between.

The DNA for the CDR3 is TGTGCCAGCAGCTGGGACAGCCTTAAAACTAATGAAAAACTGTTTTTT. Amino acids: CASSWDSLKTNEKLFF. The chain uses TRBV7-9 and TRBJ1-4; 7 nucleotides line up with TRBD1. The CDR3 covers 16 residues. CDR1 is SEHNR, CDR2 FQNEAQ, per germline (reference sequence). Trimming removed 4 bases from V and 1 base from J; junction bases left unmatched: 6.